The 24 T cell receptor beta chains presented below share a single source sample, sequenced in a study of blood T cell repertoires in COVID-19. The data were produced by immunoSEQ multiplex PCR, yet TCRdb's version contains in-frame clones alone and is incomplete. The sample yields over 150,000 clones, around 90% seen once. The sequenced sample consisted of PBMCs or T cells enriched from blood (not recorded which). The receptors were gathered from a woman aged 25-40 years who had recovered from COVID-19.

This clone was counted only a few times. This chain links TRBV28 with TRBJ1-4; the match to TRBD1 covers 10 bases. Trimming at V came to 5 bases and at J to 8 bases, leaving 11 bases not matched to a gene. Germline lookup yields CDR1 MDHEN and CDR2 SYDVKM. The CDR3 loop spans 16 amino acids. CDR3: CASSTPGQGNNEKLFF. The CDR3 nucleotides are TGTGCCAGCAGTACACCGGGACAGGGGAATAACGAAAAACTGTTTTTT.

This chain joins TRBV4-1 and TRBJ2-1, with 13 bases aligning to TRBD2. Germline V gene sequence: CDR1 MGHRA, CDR2 YSYEKL. There are 17 residues in the CDR3. The V and J ends lost 0 bases and 6 bases, in that order; junction bases with no gene match: 5. CDR3 sequence (DNA): TGCGCCAGCAGCCAAGATACAACTAGCGGGAGGGGCAATGAGCAGTTCTTC. Translating gives CASSQDTTSGRGNEQFF.

The rearrangement uses TRBV9 and TRBJ1-1; unclear D gene. The CDR3 runs to 15 residues. V was cut by 0 bases and J by 3 bases, with 12 bases left in between. Germline CDR1 reads SGDLS; CDR2 reads YYNGEE. The CDR3 loop reads CASSVVRGVYTEAFF. The CDR3 coding sequence is TGTGCCAGCAGCGTAGTTCGGGGAGTTTACACTGAAGCTTTCTTT.

Only a few counts were recorded for this clone. The chain employs TRBV7-8 and TRBJ1-3; D perhaps matches TRBD1 (6 bases). Trimming cost V 5 bases and J 2 bases, with 13 bases left between them. The CDR3 is made up of 15 amino acids. Germline loops: CDR1 SGHVS, CDR2 FQNEAQ. This CDR3 is CASSPQGGTGNTIYF. The CDR3 bases are TGTGCCAGCAGCCCACAGGGCGGAACTGGAAACACCATATATTTT.

J is TRBJ1-2 and V is TRBV7-9; D is ambiguous. Trimming left V 0 bases short and J 5 bases short, with 13 bases between. The CDR3 has 15 residues. CDR1 is SEHNR, CDR2 FQNEAQ, per germline (reference sequence). The CDR3 spells CASSLAGRGGYGYTF. The CDR3 DNA sequence: TGTGCCAGCAGCTTAGCAGGGCGGGGTGGTTATGGCTACACCTTC.

Here the CDR3 DNA reads TGTGCCAGCAGCTTGGGAGAGAAGGAAGAGACCCAGTACTTC. Encoded protein: CASSLGEKEETQYF. The rearrangement links TRBV7-2 to TRBJ2-5; tentatively, D is TRBD2 (5 bases). Germline CDR1 SGHTA, CDR2 FQGNSA. V shed 3 bases and J shed 3 bases, with 11 bases lying between them. This CDR3 spans 14 amino acids.

The rearrangement links TRBV6-5 to TRBJ2-2, with 8 bases fitting TRBD1. CDR1 is MNHEY, CDR2 SVGAGI, per germline. This CDR3 is built from 14 residues. V lost 5 bases to trimming and J lost 3 bases; unmatched junction nucleotides: 2. The DNA for the CDR3 is TGTGCCAGCAGTCAGGACAGGGACACCGGGGAGCTGTTTTTT. This sequence encodes CASSQDRDTGELFF.

The gene calls are TRBV19 and TRBJ1-2, with D perhaps TRBD1 (5 bases). Germline V gene lookup returns CDR1 LNHDA and CDR2 SQIVND (reference sequence). The CDR3 totals 14 residues. V dropped 3 bases and J dropped 4 bases, with 12 bases sitting between them. The CDR3 is CASSIQGSFYGYTF. The CDR3 region has the DNA TGTGCCAGTAGTATCCAGGGATCCTTCTATGGCTACACCTTC.

V and J are TRBV28 and TRBJ1-5; D not certain. The CDR3 covers 11 residues. Trimming cost V 4 bases and J 5 bases, with 3 bases left between them. CDR1 is MDHEN, CDR2 SYDVKM, per germline. The CDR3 here is CASSSDQPQHF. For the CDR3, the DNA is TGTGCCAGCAGTTCTGATCAGCCCCAGCATTTT.

The chain couples TRBV7-2 to TRBJ1-4, with D perhaps TRBD1 (5 bases). Per germline, CDR1 SGHTA and CDR2 FQGNSA. The CDR3 runs 14 residues. V shed 0 bases and J shed 8 bases, with 10 bases lying between them. For the CDR3, the DNA is TGTGCCAGCAGCTTAGCGCGGCGGGGGGAAAAACTGTTTTTT. Translating gives CASSLARRGEKLFF.

This clone showed up just once. This chain connects TRBV6-2 or TRBV6-3 to TRBJ2-1, with D possibly matching TRBD2 (5 bases). Germline CDR1 is MNHEY and CDR2 is SVGEGT. The CDR3 contains 12 residues. The V and J ends lost 4 bases and 7 bases respectively, with 8 bases between them. The CDR3 loop is CASSSEGNEQFF. In DNA, the CDR3 is TGTGCCAGCAGTTCTGAGGGAAATGAGCAGTTCTTC.

The gene calls are TRBV6-5 and TRBJ2-7; 11 bases fit TRBD2. The germline V gene has CDR1 MNHEY and CDR2 SVGAGI. The CDR3 covers 15 residues. With V trimmed by 5 bases and J by 0 bases, 3 bases remained unmatched. CDR3 region: CASSQLAGDSYEQYF. DNA of the CDR3: TGTGCCAGCAGTCAACTAGCGGGGGACTCCTACGAGCAGTACTTC.

This rearrangement joins TRBV7-9 to TRBJ1-2; D might be TRBD1 (6 bases). V dropped 4 bases and J dropped 0 bases, with 24 bases sitting between them. Germline V gene lookup returns CDR1 SEHNR and CDR2 FQNEAQ (reference sequence). The CDR3 loop spans 19 amino acids. The CDR3 DNA follows: TGTGCCAGCAGCTATCCGCGACTGGGGCAGGGGAAGGCTAACTATGGCTACACCTTC. It is translated as CASSYPRLGQGKANYGYTF.

The rearrangement uses TRBV6-2 or TRBV6-3 and TRBJ2-1; D possibly corresponds to TRBD2 (6 bases). Trimming removed 3 bases from V and 2 bases from J, with 11 bases in between. Germline V gives CDR1 MNHEY, CDR2 SVGEGT. The CDR3 runs to 15 residues. The CDR3 bases are TGTGCCAGCAGTTATACGCGGGACCCCTACAATGAGCAGTTCTTC. Its protein product is CASSYTRDPYNEQFF.

The V call is TRBV4-2, the J call TRBJ2-3; D perhaps matches TRBD1 (5 bases). The CDR3 consists of 15 residues. Germline V gene lookup returns CDR1 LGHNA and CDR2 YNFKEQ. V was clipped by 1 base and J by 4 bases, with 12 bases between them. The CDR3 bases are TGTGCCAGCAGCCAAGTGGAAGGGGCCCCAGATACGCAGTATTTT. Protein sequence: CASSQVEGAPDTQYF.

V usage is TRBV30 and J usage is TRBJ2-2; D not resolved. Trimming removed 3 bases from V and 0 bases from J, with 5 bases in between. The CDR3 sequence is 13 residues long. Germline values: CDR1 GTSNPN, CDR2 SVGIG (reference sequence). This CDR3 reads CAWRSANTGELFF. In nucleotides, the CDR3 is TGTGCCTGGAGGAGTGCGAACACCGGGGAGCTGTTTTTT. Supplemented by reference TRBV30 and TRBJ2-2, the full variable domain reads SQTIHQWPATLVQPVGSPLSLECTVEGTSNPNLYWYRQAAGRGLQLLFYSVGIGQISSEVPQNLSASRPQDRQFILSSKKLLLSDSGFYLCAWRSANTGELFFGEGSRLTVL.

The genes are TRBV4-3 and TRBJ1-2; weak D call: TRBD1 (5 bases). The length of the CDR3 is 13 residues. With 1 base removed from V and 9 bases from J, the gap between germline ends came to 12 bases. CDR1 and CDR2 (germline): LGHNA, YSLEER. CDR3 residues: CASSQVAGGSYTF. Written as DNA, the CDR3 is TGCGCCAGCAGCCAAGTAGCCGGGGGTAGCTACACCTTC.

The CDR3 is CASSLKSGYTF. CDR3 coding DNA: TGTGCCAGCAGCTTAAAGAGTGGCTACACCTTC. This chain uses TRBV7-9 with TRBJ1-2; D remains unclear. From germline, CDR1 is SEHNR and CDR2 FQNEAQ (reference sequence). V shed 2 bases and J shed 7 bases, with 5 bases lying between them. The length of the CDR3 is 11 residues.

The chain combines TRBV6-2 or TRBV6-3 with TRBJ1-4; tentatively, D is TRBD1 (6 bases). The CDR3 is made up of 14 amino acids. Looked up from germline, CDR1 is MNHEY and CDR2 is SVGEGT. Trimming took 6 bases from V and 6 from J, leaving 14 bases between them. CDR3 in amino acids: CASSFYAGDEKLFF. CDR3 DNA: TGTGCCAGCAGCTTTTATGCAGGGGATGAAAAACTGTTTTTT.

This clone was found a few times. The chain combines TRBV30 with TRBJ1-1; D is unclear. The CDR3 is 13 amino acids. CDR1 GTSNPN and CDR2 SVGIG come from the germline V gene (reference sequence). Trimming cost V 3 bases and J 2 bases, with 10 bases left between them. In nucleotides, the CDR3 is TGTGCCTGGAGGGTCCCAGAAAACACTGAAGCTTTCTTT. The encoded protein is CAWRVPENTEAFF.

The chain employs TRBV6-6 and TRBJ2-2, with TRBD2 identical over 8 bases. Germline values: CDR1 MNHNY, CDR2 SVGAGI (reference sequence). The CDR3 is made up of 14 amino acids. Unmatched junction bases numbered 8, after V lost 8 bases and J lost 6 bases. The CDR3 sequence: CASRAGGGSGELFF. The CDR3 bases are TGTGCCAGCCGTGCGGGGGGTGGTTCCGGGGAGCTGTTTTTT.

The J gene is TRBJ1-5, the V gene TRBV6-5; TRBD1 aligns across 7 bases. Germline V gives CDR1 MNHEY, CDR2 SVGAGI. This CDR3 is built from 13 residues. J gave up 1 base and V 11 bases, and 5 bases lay outside the gene matches. The CDR3 bases are TGTGCCGCCGAGACAGGGAGCAATCAGCCCCAGCATTTT. Protein sequence: CAAETGSNQPQHF.

This chain links TRBV7-3 with TRBJ2-5, with D unclear. The CDR3 has 13 residues. Deletions cut 6 bases from V and 0 bases from J, with 8 bases between. The V gene's germline CDR1 is SGHTA and CDR2 FQGTGA. The CDR3 here is CASSNLYQETQYF. CDR3 DNA: TGTGCCAGCAGTAACCTATACCAAGAGACCCAGTACTTC.

V gene TRBV5-6 combines with J gene TRBJ2-6; D is possibly TRBD2 (6 bases). Trimming took off 4 bases at V and 0 bases at J, with 11 bases between the two ends. CDR3 length equals 16 residues. Germline loops: CDR1 SGHDT, CDR2 YYEEEE. CDR3 sequence: CASSPGVGSGANVLTF. CDR3 sequence (DNA): TGTGCCAGCAGCCCGGGGGTGGGCTCTGGGGCCAACGTCCTGACTTTC.